This passage covers 26 T cell receptor beta chains from one sample sequenced in a study of CD8 T cells in ankylosing spondylitis. TCRdb independently ran MiXCR on the 5' RACE reads; one entry per CDR3 protein. This sample has about 130,000 distinct CDR3 sequences, with 7% to 8% found just once. Specimen: blood, either unsorted or a sorted T cell fraction (not recorded which). These receptors were obtained from a female donor with ankylosing spondylitis or in good health (not recorded which).

This clonotype was seen many times. This chain joins TRBV20-1 and TRBJ2-7, with 8 bases aligning to TRBD1. The CDR3 extends over 13 amino acids. From germline, CDR1 is DFQATT and CDR2 SNEGSKA (reference sequence). The J segment lost 9 bases and the V segment lost 3 bases, leaving 10 bases of the junction unmatched. The CDR3 is CSASSDRGVGQYF. CDR3 coding DNA: TGCAGTGCTAGTAGTGACAGGGGAGTCGGGCAGTACTTC.

This clonotype occurred many times. The chain links TRBV7-9 to TRBJ2-5; D not certain. In germline, CDR1 is SEHNR, CDR2 FQNEAQ (reference sequence). The CDR3 extends over 13 amino acids. Trimming took off 5 bases at V and 5 bases at J, with 12 bases between the two ends. This CDR3 reads CASSLEPFETQYF. CDR3 in DNA: TGTGCCAGCAGCCTGGAACCTTTTGAGACCCAGTACTTC.

This clonotype was detected ten times or more. The chain employs TRBV5-5 and TRBJ2-7; 9 nucleotides line up with TRBD1. The CDR3 totals 14 residues. The germline V gene encodes CDR1 SGHKS and CDR2 YYEKEE (reference sequence). The junction had 5 bases not matched to a gene; V was cut back by 4 bases and J by 3 bases. For the CDR3, the DNA is TGTGCCAGCAGCCCTCTGGGACAGGGCTACGAGCAGTACTTC. Translating gives CASSPLGQGYEQYF. The variable domain in full, completed from reference TRBV5-5 and TRBJ2-7, reads DAGVTQSPTHLIKTRGQQVTLRCSPISGHKSVSWYQQVLGQGPQFIFQYYEKEERGRGNFPDRFSARQFPNYSSELNVNALLLGDSALYLCASSPLGQGYEQYFGPGTRLTVT.

In its sample, this clonotype was seen many times. V usage is TRBV4-1 and J usage is TRBJ1-5; no definite D call. Germline CDR1 MGHRA, CDR2 YSYEKL. CDR3 size: 13 residues. Trimming shortened V by 0 bases and J by 3 bases, and 3 bases separated the two germline ends. Written as DNA, the CDR3 is TGCGCCAGCAGCCAAGAGTACAATCAGCCCCAGCATTTT. Its translation is CASSQEYNQPQHF.

This clonotype was counted at least ten times. The CDR3 loop is CASSVVGSGELFF. The CDR3 nucleotides read TGTGCCAGCAGCGTAGTGGGGTCCGGGGAGCTGTTTTTT. V usage is TRBV9 and J usage is TRBJ2-2; D remains unclear. Germline CDR1 SGDLS, CDR2 YYNGEE. V lost 0 bases and J lost 6, with 6 bases in between. The CDR3 sequence is 13 residues long.

The sample holds many counts of this clonotype. The chain is built from TRBV4-1 and TRBJ2-7; 14 bases match TRBD2. With 3 bases clipped from V and 5 bases from J, the junction kept 9 bases outside the gene matches. CDR1 and CDR2 (germline): MGHRA, YSYEKL. The CDR3 covers 17 residues. The CDR3 bases are TGCGCCAGCAGCCAGGTCACCGGGACTAGCGGGGGTCACGAGCAGTACTTC. This gives the protein CASSQVTGTSGGHEQYF.

There are many counts of this clonotype. CDR3 nucleotide sequence: TGTGCCAGCAGCGTAGGAGAAGGTCGAGGTAACACTGAAGCTTTCTTT. Translating it yields CASSVGEGRGNTEAFF. The rearrangement uses TRBV9 and TRBJ1-1; unclear D gene. Deletions cut 0 bases from V and 2 bases from J, with 14 bases between. The germline CDR1 and CDR2 sequences are SGDLS and YYNGEE. The CDR3 covers 16 residues.

This clonotype was seen ten or more times. This chain joins TRBV27 and TRBJ1-5; TRBD1 matches 8 bases. This CDR3 spans 15 amino acids. Trimming cost V 5 bases and J 2 bases; bases outside gene matches: 5. CDR1 is MNHEY, CDR2 SMNVEV, per germline (reference sequence). In nucleotides, the CDR3 is TGTGCCAGCAGTCGGACAGGGAGCCGCAATCAGCCCCAGCATTTT. This translates into CASSRTGSRNQPQHF.

This clonotype came up many times. The gene calls are TRBV3-1 and TRBJ1-6; D not resolved. The CDR3 is 14 residues long. The ends were cut back, 1 base at V and 10 bases at J, with 11 bases in the middle. Germline CDR1 and CDR2: LGHDT and YNNKEL (reference sequence). The CDR3 region has the DNA TGTGCCAGCAGCCAAGGGCCGGGTGGATCACCCCTCCACTTT. Encoded protein: CASSQGPGGSPLHF. Based on the CDR3 plus reference TRBV3-1 and TRBJ1-6, the full variable domain is DTAVSQTPKYLVTQMGNDKSIKCEQNLGHDTMYWYKQDSKKFLKIMFSYNNKELIINETVPNRFSPKSPDKAHLNLHINSLELGDSAVYFCASSQGPGGSPLHFGNGTRLTVT.

V and J are TRBV5-1 and TRBJ2-1, with TRBD2 identical over 11 bases. The V segment lost 7 bases and the J segment 9 bases; nucleotides outside the gene matches: 9. CDR3 length: 14 amino acids. Germline lookup yields CDR1 SGHRS and CDR2 YFSETQ. The CDR3: CASQVAGGPVEQFF. The CDR3 DNA sequence: TGCGCCAGCCAGGTAGCGGGGGGGCCGGTTGAGCAGTTCTTC.

This clonotype showed up many times. The chain is built from TRBV28 and TRBJ2-7; D unresolved. The CDR3 extends over 12 amino acids. V lost 6 bases, J lost 4 bases, and 10 bases lay in between. Germline lookup yields CDR1 MDHEN and CDR2 SYDVKM. CDR3 nucleotide sequence: TGTGCCAGCAGAGAAGGACGGTACGAGCAGTACTTC. It yields the protein CASREGRYEQYF.

This clonotype occurred many times. The chain joins TRBV3-1 to TRBJ2-4, with D hard to call. The germline gives CDR1 LGHDT, CDR2 YNNKEL (reference sequence). The CDR3 has 16 amino acids. V shed 2 bases and J shed 1 base, with 12 bases lying between them. CDR3 residues: CASSQYSRNAKNIQYF. Written as DNA, the CDR3 is TGTGCCAGCAGCCAATACTCGCGTAATGCCAAAAACATTCAGTACTTC.

This clonotype appeared many times. The chain carries TRBV20-1 and TRBJ1-1; D ambiguous. The V end lost 1 base, the J end lost 3 bases, and 3 bases lay between the germline ends. This CDR3 contains 11 residues. Germline loops: CDR1 DFQATT, CDR2 SNEGSKA (reference sequence). The CDR3: CSARGDTEAFF. In nucleotides, the CDR3 is TGCAGTGCTAGAGGGGACACTGAAGCTTTCTTT.

This clonotype was observed many times. The rearrangement joins TRBV5-1 to TRBJ1-4; 7 positions match TRBD1. In germline, CDR1 is SGHRS, CDR2 YFSETQ. J gave up 4 bases and V 4 bases, and 7 bases lay outside the gene matches. The CDR3 consists of 15 residues. This CDR3 is CASSRGQSLNEKLFF. As DNA, the CDR3 is TGCGCCAGCAGCAGGGGACAGAGCCTTAATGAAAAACTGTTTTTT.

This clonotype was seen ten or more times. This chain uses TRBV20-1 with TRBJ1-5, with D perhaps matching TRBD1 (6 bases). The CDR3 is made up of 13 amino acids. The V gene lost 3 bases and the J gene lost 4 bases, with 10 bases spanning the gap. Germline-derived CDR1 and CDR2 are DFQATT and SNEGSKA (reference sequence). The CDR3 bases are TGCAGTGCTAGGGGGGGGGCGAATCAGCCCCAGCATTTT. It is translated as CSARGGANQPQHF.

Concerning this clonotype itself: This may stem from a read error, because a much larger clone lies one nucleotide away. The chain is built from TRBV5-6 and TRBJ2-3, with D tentatively TRBD1 or TRBD2 (6 bases each). This CDR3 contains 17 residues. Germline CDR1 reads SGHDT; CDR2 reads YYEEEE. The CDR3 bases are TGTGTCAGCAGCTTGTCGGGGGCTCTCATTGTGACAGATACGCAGTATTTT. This translates into CVSSLSGALIVTDTQYF.

In its sample, this clonotype was seen many times. The J gene is TRBJ1-5, the V gene TRBV4-1; D remains unclear. The V gene lost 2 bases and the J gene lost 1 base, with 9 bases spanning the gap. The CDR3 has 15 amino acids. Germline V CDR1 and CDR2: MGHRA, YSYEKL. The CDR3 DNA sequence: TGCGCCAGCAGCCAAAGGGAGCAGAGCAATCAGCCCCAGCATTTT. Its translation is CASSQREQSNQPQHF.

This clonotype came up many times. V is TRBV7-9 and J is TRBJ1-5, with 7 bases aligning to TRBD1. Germline V gene data show CDR1 as SEHNR and CDR2 as FQNEAQ (reference sequence). The CDR3 totals 15 residues. The V segment lost 6 bases and the J segment 0 bases; nucleotides outside the gene matches: 5. The DNA for the CDR3 is TGTGCCAGCAGTCCTGGACAGGATAGCAATCAGCCCCAGCATTTT. It yields the protein CASSPGQDSNQPQHF.

The J gene is TRBJ2-2, the V gene TRBV30; D gene unclear. Germline-derived CDR1 and CDR2 are GTSNPN and SVGIG (reference sequence). V was trimmed by 4 bases and J by 0 bases, leaving 6 bases between them. The CDR3 covers 13 residues. The CDR3 region is CAWTTANTGELFF. The CDR3 DNA sequence: TGTGCCTGGACGACGGCGAACACCGGGGAGCTGTTTTTT. Using reference TRBV30 and TRBJ2-2 for the parts outside the CDR3, the full variable domain is SQTIHQWPATLVQPVGSPLSLECTVEGTSNPNLYWYRQAAGRGLQLLFYSVGIGQISSEVPQNLSASRPQDRQFILSSKKLLLSDSGFYLCAWTTANTGELFFGEGSRLTVL.

The genes are TRBV24-1 and TRBJ2-3; D ambiguous. The CDR3 totals 14 residues. Germline V CDR1 and CDR2: KGHDR, SFDVKD. Trimming removed 5 bases from V and 0 bases from J, with 8 bases in between. The CDR3 nucleotides are TGTGCCACCAGTGGCGACCCTAGCACAGATACGCAGTATTTT. Translation gives CATSGDPSTDTQYF.

This clonotype was observed many times. The chain employs TRBV15 and TRBJ2-1; D is unresolved. Trimming took 2 bases from V and 7 from J, leaving 6 bases between them. CDR1 is LNHNV, CDR2 YYDKDF, per germline (reference sequence). The CDR3 spans 12 residues. CDR3 coding DNA: TGTGCCACCAGCAGAACCGAAAATGAGCAGTTCTTC. Its protein product is CATSRTENEQFF.

The chain couples TRBV25-1 to TRBJ1-4; D is possibly TRBD1 (6 bases). Trimming pared 8 bases from V and 12 bases from J, leaving 16 bases between. Germline lookup yields CDR1 MGHDK and CDR2 SYGVNS. The CDR3 consists of 12 residues. CDR3 protein: CASSEQGEELFF. For the CDR3, the DNA is TGTGCCAGCTCCGAACAGGGAGAAGAACTGTTTTTT.

Many counts were recorded for this clonotype. The chain joins TRBV3-1 to TRBJ2-5, with 9 bases that match TRBD2. V trimming: 0 bases; J trimming: 2 bases; junction bases outside the gene matches: 7. There are 17 residues in the CDR3. The germline V gene encodes CDR1 LGHDT and CDR2 YNNKEL (reference sequence). The CDR3 coding sequence is TGTGCCAGCAGCCAAGAGGGCCAGCGGGGGGTTCAAGAGACCCAGTACTTC. Translation: CASSQEGQRGVQETQYF.

This clonotype came up many times. The rearrangement uses TRBV20-1 and TRBJ2-5; D perhaps matches TRBD1 (6 bases). Trimming left V 3 bases short and J 2 bases short, with 13 bases between. The CDR3 consists of 14 residues. Germline V gene data show CDR1 as DFQATT and CDR2 as SNEGSKA (reference sequence). In DNA, the CDR3 is TGCAGTGCTAGTCTGGGGGCGCGTCAAGAGACCCAGTACTTC. This sequence encodes CSASLGARQETQYF.

This clonotype was found many times. This chain uses TRBV7-2 with TRBJ2-7, with no clear D. CDR1 SGHTA and CDR2 FQGNSA come from the germline V gene. The CDR3 is 15 amino acids. V was cut by 5 bases and J by 1 base, with 15 bases left in between. The CDR3 loop reads CASSPRTGLSYEQYF. As DNA, the CDR3 is TGTGCCAGCAGCCCTCGGACGGGTCTGTCCTACGAGCAGTACTTC. The whole variable domain, remainder taken from reference TRBV7-2 and TRBJ2-7, is GAGVSQSPSNKVTEKGKDVELRCDPISGHTALYWYRQSLGQGLEFLIYFQGNSAPDKSGLPSDRFSAERTGGSVSTLTIQRTQQEDSAVYLCASSPRTGLSYEQYFGPGTRLTVT.

The chain has TRBV18 and TRBJ1-1, with 10 bases fitting TRBD1. V gave up 0 bases and J gave up 2 bases; unmatched junction bases: 9. This CDR3 contains 18 residues. Germline V gives CDR1 KGHSH, CDR2 LQKENI. CDR3 in DNA: TGTGCCAGCTCACCACCGGGACAGGGGCTCCTCTCTAACACTGAAGCTTTCTTT. Translating it yields CASSPPGQGLLSNTEAFF.